This T cell receptor (beta chain) was sequenced for a study of vaccination and CD4 T cells after COVID-19. For the study at large: The post-COVID samples were taken a median about 15 weeks after diagnosis, anywhere from 35 to 161. Whole-study findings and limits: Convalescent patients had a median about 90% of reactive clones appearing only post-vaccination. Reactive clonotype counts went from median approximately 20 after infection to roughly 39 after vaccination, nonsignificantly.

The treatment here: approximately 9-day PBMC culture with coronavirus spike peptide pools or control peptides (ViraFEST assay). For this clonotype: The antigen remains unidentified.

Germline loops: CDR1 DFQATT, CDR2 SNEGSKA (reference sequence). This CDR3 has 14 amino acids. V shed 6 bases and J shed 7 bases, with 20 bases lying between them. The study sequenced cultured CD4+ T cell DNA using the Oncomine TCR Beta short-read assay. Genomic DNA from cultured CD4+ T cells was extracted. MiXCR was run by TCRdb on the PCR reads, yielding one entry per CDR3 protein. The sample lists more than 10,000 distinct CDR3 sequences; roughly four fifths were seen once. Sequencing used CD4+ T cells from blood, cultured in vitro. The sequence was collected from a human donor who had recovered from COVID-19. The rearrangement uses TRBV20-1 and TRBJ2-3; D possibly matches TRBD1 or TRBD2 (6 bases each). CDR3 protein: CSARGAVGRYTQYF. The CDR3 nucleotides read TGCAGTGCAAGGGGGGCGGTGGGCAGATATACGCAGTATTTT.